Below, 20 T cell receptor beta chains from the same sample are listed, as sequenced in a study of technical replicates of blood from several donors. Only in-frame clones appear in the TCRdb table, and some are missing; sequencing was by immunoSEQ multiplex PCR. In the table there are 83,000 or so clones, approximately 94% of which are singletons. Sequencing was done on a sample of T cells isolated from PBMCs. The receptors shown here come from a human donor in good health.

V gene TRBV5-6 combines with J gene TRBJ1-5; D gene ambiguous. Looked up from germline, CDR1 is SGHDT and CDR2 is YYEEEE. The CDR3 totals 15 residues. V was pared by 9 bases and J by 0 bases, with 16 bases between. CDR3: CATKPGNYSNQPQHF. For the CDR3, the DNA is TGTGCCACCAAACCGGGTAATTATAGCAATCAGCCCCAGCATTTT.

CDR3 loop: CASSLAWGPGAVGGYTF. The CDR3 nucleotides are TGCGCCAGCAGCTTGGCCTGGGGGCCCGGGGCGGTTGGCGGCTACACCTTC. This chain joins TRBV5-1 and TRBJ1-2; a possible D gene is TRBD1 (6 bases). Germline-derived CDR1 and CDR2 are SGHRS and YFSETQ. This CDR3 has 17 residues. V gave up 0 bases and J gave up 8 bases, with 23 bases separating them.

The chain uses TRBV28 and TRBJ2-7; no firm D call. Trimming removed 3 bases from V and 9 bases from J, with 9 bases in between. The germline V gene has CDR1 MDHEN and CDR2 SYDVKM. The CDR3 is 11 amino acids. In DNA form, the CDR3 reads TGTGCCAGCAGTTTTGCTCGCGTGCAGTACTTC. This encodes CASSFARVQYF. The full variable domain, rest sourced from reference TRBV28 and TRBJ2-7, is DVKVTQSSRYLVKRTGEKVFLECVQDMDHENMFWYRQDPGLGLRLIYFSYDVKMKEKGDIPEGYSVSREKKERFSLILESASTNQTSMYLCASSFARVQYFGPGTRLTVT.

In its sample, this clone was seen once. The V call is TRBV5-4, the J call TRBJ1-2; 8 bases are a match to TRBD1. The CDR3 sequence is 15 residues long. The V segment lost 0 bases and the J segment 4 bases; nucleotides outside the gene matches: 5. CDR1 SGHNT and CDR2 YYREEE come from the germline V gene (reference sequence). The CDR3 DNA follows: TGTGCCAGCAGCTTGGCGGGCAGGGGGCTCTATGGCTACACCTTC. Translating it yields CASSLAGRGLYGYTF.

This chain connects TRBV2 to TRBJ2-2, with a weak D call TRBD2 (5 bases). In germline, CDR1 is SNHLY, CDR2 FYNNEI. Trimming cost V 10 bases and J 3 bases, with 12 bases left between them. This CDR3 contains 13 residues. The CDR3 region has the DNA TGTGCCACTCAAGGACTCTACACCGGGGAGCTGTTTTTT. Encoded protein: CATQGLYTGELFF.

The chain links TRBV6-5 to TRBJ1-5; a weak D match, TRBD1 (5 bases). The CDR3 runs 16 residues. The V and J ends lost 0 bases and 2 bases respectively, with 11 bases between them. Germline values: CDR1 MNHEY, CDR2 SVGAGI. CDR3 protein: CASSYSARVGNQPQHF. The CDR3 coding sequence is TGTGCCAGCAGTTACTCCGCCAGGGTGGGCAATCAGCCCCAGCATTTT.

This clone was counted a single time. This sequence joins TRBV14 and TRBJ1-2, with D tentatively TRBD1 (6 bases). There are 16 residues in the CDR3. V lost 0 bases, J lost 4 bases, and 15 bases lay in between. Germline V gene sequence: CDR1 SGHDN, CDR2 FVKESK. CDR3 sequence (DNA): TGTGCCAGCAGCCAAGATCTCTCCGGGACACCCTATGGCTACACCTTC. It yields the protein CASSQDLSGTPYGYTF.

V usage is TRBV28 and J usage is TRBJ1-1; 7 bases fit TRBD1. V lost 6 bases, J lost 3 bases, and 13 bases stayed unmatched. The V gene's germline CDR1 is MDHEN and CDR2 SYDVKM. This CDR3 has 16 amino acids. CDR3 DNA: TGTGCCAGCAGGGGCAGGGGGAAGGCTTTGGACACTGAAGCTTTCTTT. It translates to CASRGRGKALDTEAFF.

This rearrangement joins TRBV7-8 to TRBJ2-2, with D maybe TRBD2 (5 bases). The germline V and J ends were trimmed by 2 bases and 5 bases, with 12 bases remaining between them. Germline V CDR1 and CDR2: SGHVS, FQNEAQ. This CDR3 contains 15 residues. The CDR3 loop is CASSLNYGRTGELFF. The CDR3 region has the DNA TGTGCCAGCAGCTTAAATTATGGGAGAACCGGGGAGCTGTTTTTT.

The rearrangement joins TRBV11-3 to TRBJ2-5, with a tentative D call TRBD2 (7 bases). V was trimmed by 5 bases and J by 2 bases, leaving 12 bases between them. The CDR3 sequence is 14 residues long. Germline loops: CDR1 SGHNT, CDR2 YENEEA. The CDR3 coding sequence is TGTGCCAGCAGCCGGAGCGGGACACAAGAGACCCAGTACTTC. Protein sequence: CASSRSGTQETQYF.

This chain joins TRBV5-1 and TRBJ1-2; D unresolved. V was clipped by 6 bases and J by 2 bases, with 8 bases between them. The CDR3 spans 12 residues. Germline values: CDR1 SGHRS, CDR2 YFSETQ. The CDR3 sequence is CASTPGNYGYTF. CDR3 nucleotide sequence: TGCGCCAGCACACCAGGCAACTATGGCTACACCTTC.

V gene TRBV5-1 combines with J gene TRBJ1-4, with TRBD1 matching 10 bases. The length of the CDR3 is 18 residues. J lost 2 bases, V lost 0 bases, and 7 bases had no gene match. CDR1 and CDR2 (germline): SGHRS, YFSETQ. The CDR3 DNA reads TGCGCCAGCAGCTTGGGGACAGGGGGACGAAGGACTAATGAAAAACTGTTTTTT. Translating gives CASSLGTGGRRTNEKLFF.

The chain employs TRBV28 and TRBJ1-4; 11 bases are a match to TRBD1. Trimming cost V 6 bases and J 8 bases; bases outside gene matches: 14. Germline CDR1 and CDR2: MDHEN and SYDVKM. The CDR3 has 17 amino acids. DNA for the CDR3: TGTGCCAGCAGCGCTCCCAAGGGGGACAGGGGGGGAGAAAAACTGTTTTTT. Amino acid sequence: CASSAPKGDRGGEKLFF.

V usage is TRBV6-5 and J usage is TRBJ2-2; TRBD1 agrees at 8 bases. This CDR3 contains 16 residues. V trimming: 4 bases; J trimming: 4 bases; junction bases outside the gene matches: 8. From germline, CDR1 is MNHEY and CDR2 SVGAGI. CDR3 DNA: TGTGCCAGCAGTTCCGCCCCGGGACAGGCCACCGGGGAGCTGTTTTTT. Its translation: CASSSAPGQATGELFF.

This chain uses TRBV18 with TRBJ2-7, with D unclear. The CDR3 has 13 amino acids. CDR1 is KGHSH, CDR2 LQKENI, per germline. V was cut by 0 bases and J by 0 bases, with 3 bases left in between. Here the CDR3 DNA reads TGTGCCAGCTCACCACCTAGCTCCTACGAGCAGTACTTC. Translation gives CASSPPSSYEQYF. The full variable domain, completed using reference TRBV18 and TRBJ2-7, is NAGVMQNPRHLVRRRGQEARLRCSPMKGHSHVYWYRQLPEEGLKFMVYLQKENIIDESGMPKERFSAEFPKEGPSILRIQQVVRGDSAAYFCASSPPSSYEQYFGPGTRLTVT.

The chain uses TRBV28 and TRBJ2-2, with a weak D call TRBD2 (5 bases). The CDR3 length is 15 residues. Germline loops: CDR1 MDHEN, CDR2 SYDVKM. V lost 3 bases and J lost 4, with 12 bases in between. The CDR3 DNA reads as TGTGCCAGCAGTTTTTTTCTAGCAGCCACCGGGGAGCTGTTTTTT. This codes for CASSFFLAATGELFF.

The chain joins TRBV30 to TRBJ1-5; D uncertain. The V and J ends lost 4 bases and 2 bases respectively, with 21 bases between them. The CDR3 covers 17 residues. Germline assignment: CDR1 GTSNPN and CDR2 SVGIG (reference sequence). The CDR3 bases are TGTGCCTGGACAGCCGGGAAAACCGGATGGGGCAATCAGCCCCAGCATTTT. This translates into CAWTAGKTGWGNQPQHF.

The J gene is TRBJ2-1, the V gene TRBV28; a weak D match, TRBD1 (6 bases). V was cut by 7 bases and J by 0 bases, with 19 bases left in between. Germline CDR1 is MDHEN and CDR2 is SYDVKM. The CDR3 is 17 amino acids. CDR3 bases: TGTGCCAGCACAACCTTGGGGACAAGGAGCTCCTACAATGAGCAGTTCTTC. Protein product: CASTTLGTRSSYNEQFF.

The CDR3 is CASSIGRGLSTEAFF. The CDR3 region has the DNA TGTGCCAGCAGTATCGGCAGGGGGTTGTCAACTGAAGCTTTCTTT. This chain links TRBV6-1 with TRBJ1-1; 7 bases line up with TRBD1. The germline gives CDR1 MNHNS, CDR2 SASEGT. The V and J ends lost 5 bases and 5 bases, in that order; junction bases with no gene match: 11. This CDR3 has 15 amino acids.

This chain uses TRBV7-2 with TRBJ2-7; 11 positions match TRBD1. The trim removed 5 bases at V and 7 bases at J, leaving 7 bases unmatched. CDR3 length: 14 residues. CDR1 and CDR2 (germline): SGHTA, FQGNSA. This CDR3 reads CASSPGQGAREQYF. CDR3 coding DNA: TGTGCCAGCAGCCCTGGACAGGGGGCGAGGGAGCAGTACTTC.